What follows is one TCR beta chain and its context. Its antigen is still unknown. CDR1 LNHDA and CDR2 SQIVND come from the germline V gene (reference sequence). Trimming at V came to 10 bases and at J to 8 bases, leaving 14 bases not matched to a gene. The CDR3 loop spans 15 amino acids. The study pooled second doses at about 4 or about 12 weeks. Assay used: immunoSEQ multiplex PCR; TCRdb lists only in-frame clones, some missing. Here the sample spans 90,000 to 120,000 clones, about 89% being singletons. The data derive from a study of T cell responses to AZD1222 COVID-19 vaccine. Study-wide results and caveats: Rises in breadth and depth of Spike-specific TCRs came after two AZD1222 doses. Donors in the cohort were predominantly white British and more often female, and clonal diversity was possibly underestimated. The repertoires were collected only after the peak T cell response.

Sequencing used peripheral blood, obtained 28 days after the second AZD1222 dose. The source is an adult who received the AZD1222 COVID-19 vaccine. The chain is built from TRBV19 and TRBJ1-4; TRBD1 matches at 9 bases. The CDR3 loop is CATKDRGLRKEKLFF. The CDR3 DNA sequence: TGTGCCACCAAGGACAGGGGCCTTCGGAAGGAAAAACTGTTTTTT.